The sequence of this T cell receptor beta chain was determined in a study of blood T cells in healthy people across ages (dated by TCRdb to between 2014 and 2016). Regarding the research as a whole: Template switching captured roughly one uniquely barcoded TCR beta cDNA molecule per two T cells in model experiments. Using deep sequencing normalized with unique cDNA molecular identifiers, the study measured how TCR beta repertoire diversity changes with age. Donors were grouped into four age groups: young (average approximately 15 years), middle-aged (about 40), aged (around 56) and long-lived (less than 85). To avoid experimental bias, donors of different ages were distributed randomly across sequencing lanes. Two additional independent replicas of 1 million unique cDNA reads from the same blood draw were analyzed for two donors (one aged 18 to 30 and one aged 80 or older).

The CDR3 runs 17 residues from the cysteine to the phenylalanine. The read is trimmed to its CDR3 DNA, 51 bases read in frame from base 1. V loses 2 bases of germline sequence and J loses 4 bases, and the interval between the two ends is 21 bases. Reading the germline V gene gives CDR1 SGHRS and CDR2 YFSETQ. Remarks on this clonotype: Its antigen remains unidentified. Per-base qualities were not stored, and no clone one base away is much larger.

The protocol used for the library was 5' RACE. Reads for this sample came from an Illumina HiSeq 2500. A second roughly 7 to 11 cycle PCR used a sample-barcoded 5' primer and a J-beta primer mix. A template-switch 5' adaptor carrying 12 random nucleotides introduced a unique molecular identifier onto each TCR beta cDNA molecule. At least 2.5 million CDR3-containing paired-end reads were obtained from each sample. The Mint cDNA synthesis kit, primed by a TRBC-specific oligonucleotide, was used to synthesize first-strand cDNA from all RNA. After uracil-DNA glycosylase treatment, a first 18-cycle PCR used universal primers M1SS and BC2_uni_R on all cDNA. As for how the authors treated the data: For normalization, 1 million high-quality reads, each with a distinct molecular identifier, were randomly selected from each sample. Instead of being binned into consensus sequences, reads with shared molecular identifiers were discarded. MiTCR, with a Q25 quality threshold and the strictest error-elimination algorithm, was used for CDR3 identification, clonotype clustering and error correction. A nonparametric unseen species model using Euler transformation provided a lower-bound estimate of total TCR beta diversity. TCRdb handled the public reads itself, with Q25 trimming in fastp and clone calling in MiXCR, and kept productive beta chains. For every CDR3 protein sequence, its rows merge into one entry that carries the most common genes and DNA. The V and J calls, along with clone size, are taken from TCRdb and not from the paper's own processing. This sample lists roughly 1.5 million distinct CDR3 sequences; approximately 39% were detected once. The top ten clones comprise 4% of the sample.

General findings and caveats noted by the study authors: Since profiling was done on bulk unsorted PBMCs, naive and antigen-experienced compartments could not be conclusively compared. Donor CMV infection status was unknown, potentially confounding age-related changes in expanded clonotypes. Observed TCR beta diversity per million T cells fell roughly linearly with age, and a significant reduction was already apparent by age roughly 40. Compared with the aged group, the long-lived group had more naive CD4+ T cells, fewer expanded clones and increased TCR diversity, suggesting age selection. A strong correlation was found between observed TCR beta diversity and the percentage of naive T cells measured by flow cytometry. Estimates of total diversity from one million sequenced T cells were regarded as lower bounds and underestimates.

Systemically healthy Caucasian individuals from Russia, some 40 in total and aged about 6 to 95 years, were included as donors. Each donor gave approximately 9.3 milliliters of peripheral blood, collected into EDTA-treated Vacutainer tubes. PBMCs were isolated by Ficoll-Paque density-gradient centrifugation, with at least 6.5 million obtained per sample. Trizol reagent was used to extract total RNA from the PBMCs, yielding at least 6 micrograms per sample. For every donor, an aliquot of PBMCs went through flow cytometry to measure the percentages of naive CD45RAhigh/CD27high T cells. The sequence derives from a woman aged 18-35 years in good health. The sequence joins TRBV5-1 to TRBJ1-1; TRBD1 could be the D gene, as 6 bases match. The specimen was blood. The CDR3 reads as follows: CASSFGTVWGLGTEAFF. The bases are TGCGCCAGCAGCTTCGGTACTGTGTGGGGGCTCGGCACTGAAGCTTTCTTT.